This T cell receptor beta chain emerged from a study of blood T cell repertoires in COVID-19. A remark on this clone: This same CDR3 is encoded by further DNA sequences in the sample.

Produced via immunoSEQ multiplex PCR; TCRdb's table is partial and in-frame only. The sample holds over 250,000 clones, about 88% seen once. This receptor was obtained from a woman in her sixties or seventies with acute or convalescent COVID-19. The specimen was peripheral blood.

CDR3 nucleotide sequence: TGTGCCAGTAGTCCCGGACAGCTTTATGGCTACACCTTC. Encoded protein: CASSPGQLYGYTF. The rearrangement joins TRBV19 to TRBJ1-2; TRBD1 might be the D (6 bases). CDR3 length: 13 residues. Germline V gene sequence: CDR1 LNHDA, CDR2 SQIVND (reference sequence). Trimming removed 5 bases at V and 5 bases at J, with 12 bases between.